This section outlines one T cell receptor beta chain sequence together with its context. Looked up from germline, CDR1 is MGHRA and CDR2 is YSYEKL. The CDR3 contains 22 residues. V trimming: 0 bases; J trimming: 0 bases; junction bases outside the gene matches: 14. Recruitment covered roughly 24 US areas and drew participants whose ages spanned roughly 18 to 100 years. The data stem from a study of blood T cell repertoires in COVID-19. Study-level background: The origin of the acute and convalescent COVID-19 samples was the United States, Italy and Spain. Nucleic acid was either cDNA or gDNA, and it came from T cells, B-cell-depleted T cells, or PBMCs.

Methods used by the authors: Using reference gene primer amplification, nucleated cell counts were estimated. The assay was immunoSEQ multiplex PCR, and TCRdb's table has in-frame clones only and misses some. V, J and clone size derive from that table, while D and trimming were established from the DNA sequence. Of around 330,000 clones in the sample, 85% were seen once. The material sequenced was PBMCs or T cells enriched from blood (not recorded which). The gene calls are TRBV4-1 and TRBJ2-3; TRBD2 matches 14 bases. The receptor comes from a woman aged 25 to 45 who had been exposed to COVID-19. The CDR3 coding sequence is TGCGCCAGCAGCCAAGAACCTAGCGGACTAGCGGGAGGAAGGGCTAGCACAGATACGCAGTATTTT. Residues: CASSQEPSGLAGGRASTDTQYF.